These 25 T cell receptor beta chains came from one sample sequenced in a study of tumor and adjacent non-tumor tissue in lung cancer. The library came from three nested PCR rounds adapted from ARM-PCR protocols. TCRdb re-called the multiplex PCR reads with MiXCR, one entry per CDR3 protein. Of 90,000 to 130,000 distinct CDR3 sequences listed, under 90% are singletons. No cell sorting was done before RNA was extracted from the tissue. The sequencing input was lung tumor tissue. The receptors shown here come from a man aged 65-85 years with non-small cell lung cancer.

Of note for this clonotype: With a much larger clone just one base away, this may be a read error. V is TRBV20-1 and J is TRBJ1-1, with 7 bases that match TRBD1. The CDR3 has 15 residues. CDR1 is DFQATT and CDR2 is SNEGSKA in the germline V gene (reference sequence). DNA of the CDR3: TGCGGTGCCGACCCCGACAGGGAAGAGAACACTGAAGCTTTCTTT. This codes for CGADPDREENTEAFF.

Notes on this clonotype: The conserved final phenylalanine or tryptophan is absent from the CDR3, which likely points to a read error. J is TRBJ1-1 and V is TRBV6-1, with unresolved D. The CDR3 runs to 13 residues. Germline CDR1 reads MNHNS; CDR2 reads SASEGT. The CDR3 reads CTSTRTRETEAFL. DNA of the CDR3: TGTACCAGCACCCGGACGAGGGAGACTGAAGCTTTCTTA.

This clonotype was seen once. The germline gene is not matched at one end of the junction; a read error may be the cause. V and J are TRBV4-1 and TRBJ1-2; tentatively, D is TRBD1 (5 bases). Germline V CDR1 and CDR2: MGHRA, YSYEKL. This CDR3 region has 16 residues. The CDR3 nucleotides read TGCGCCAACAGCCAGGCTCAGGGTTTTGCTTCCTATGGCTACACTTTC. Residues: CANSQAQGFASYGYTF.

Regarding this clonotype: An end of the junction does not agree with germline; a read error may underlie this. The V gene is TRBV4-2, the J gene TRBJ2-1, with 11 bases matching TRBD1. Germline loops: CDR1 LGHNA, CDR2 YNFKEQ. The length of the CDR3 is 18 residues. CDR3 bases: TGTGCCAGCAGTCAAGAGCCGCAGAGGACAGGGGGCTGGAATGAGCAGTTCTTC. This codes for CASSQEPQRTGGWNEQFF.

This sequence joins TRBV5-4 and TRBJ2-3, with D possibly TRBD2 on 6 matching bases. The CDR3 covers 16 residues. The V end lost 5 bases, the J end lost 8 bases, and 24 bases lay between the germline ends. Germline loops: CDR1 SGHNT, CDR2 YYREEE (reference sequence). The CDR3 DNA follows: TGTGCCAGCAGTCCGACTATCGGGAGAGGGATAGGTACGCAGTATTTT. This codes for CASSPTIGRGIGTQYF.

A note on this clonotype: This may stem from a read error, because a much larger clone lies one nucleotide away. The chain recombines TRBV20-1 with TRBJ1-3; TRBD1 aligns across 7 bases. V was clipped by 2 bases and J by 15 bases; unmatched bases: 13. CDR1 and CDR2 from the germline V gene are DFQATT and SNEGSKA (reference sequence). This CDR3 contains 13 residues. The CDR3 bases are TGCAGTGCTAGAACTACCCTCGGACAGGCTGGATATTTT. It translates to CSARTTLGQAGYF.

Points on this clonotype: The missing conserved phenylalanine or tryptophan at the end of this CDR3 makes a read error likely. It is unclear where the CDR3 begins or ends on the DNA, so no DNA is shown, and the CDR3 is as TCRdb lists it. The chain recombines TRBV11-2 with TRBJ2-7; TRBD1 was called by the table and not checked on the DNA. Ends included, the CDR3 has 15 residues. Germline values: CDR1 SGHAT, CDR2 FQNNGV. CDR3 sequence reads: CISSLTGGASYEKYI.

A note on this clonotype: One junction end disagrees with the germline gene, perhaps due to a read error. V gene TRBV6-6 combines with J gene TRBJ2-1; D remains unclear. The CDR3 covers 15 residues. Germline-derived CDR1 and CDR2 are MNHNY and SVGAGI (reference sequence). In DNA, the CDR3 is TGTGCCGGCAGTTACTCGAAGAACTCCTACAATGAGCAGTTCTTC. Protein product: CAGSYSKNSYNEQFF.

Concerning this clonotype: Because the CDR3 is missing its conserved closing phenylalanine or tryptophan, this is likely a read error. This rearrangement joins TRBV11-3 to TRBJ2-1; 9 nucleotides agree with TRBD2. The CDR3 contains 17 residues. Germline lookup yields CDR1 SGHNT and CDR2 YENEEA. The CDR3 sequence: CANSLLGSSGGYNEQFL. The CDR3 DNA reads TGTGCTAACAGCCTCCTAGGGAGTAGCGGGGGCTACAATGAGCAGTTCTTA.

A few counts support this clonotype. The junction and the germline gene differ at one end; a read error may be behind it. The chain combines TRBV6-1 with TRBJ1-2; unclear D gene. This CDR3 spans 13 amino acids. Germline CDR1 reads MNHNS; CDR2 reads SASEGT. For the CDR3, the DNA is TGTGCCAGTAGCTCGATTTCTAACTATGACTACACCTTC. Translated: CASSSISNYDYTF.

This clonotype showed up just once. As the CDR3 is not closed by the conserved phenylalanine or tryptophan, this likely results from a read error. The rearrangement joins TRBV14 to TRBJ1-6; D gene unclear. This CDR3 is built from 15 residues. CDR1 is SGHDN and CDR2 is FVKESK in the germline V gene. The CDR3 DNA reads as TGTGCCAGTAGCCAAGAAGGTCCTGACAATTCACCCCTCCACTTA. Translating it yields CASSQEGPDNSPLHL.

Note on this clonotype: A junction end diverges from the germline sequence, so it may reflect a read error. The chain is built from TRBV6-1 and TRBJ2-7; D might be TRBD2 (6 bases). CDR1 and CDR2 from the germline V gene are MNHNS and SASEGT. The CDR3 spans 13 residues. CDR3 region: CPSSRAGSYEQYF. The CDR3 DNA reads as TGTCCCAGCAGTAGAGCGGGCTCCTACGAGCAGTACTTT.

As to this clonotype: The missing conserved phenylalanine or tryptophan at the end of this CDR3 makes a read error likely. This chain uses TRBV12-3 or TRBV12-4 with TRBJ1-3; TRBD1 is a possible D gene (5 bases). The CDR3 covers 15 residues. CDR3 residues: CSSSAVRAGGNTIYY. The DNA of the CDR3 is TGTTCCAGCAGCGCGGTCAGGGCGGGGGGAAACACCATATATTAT.

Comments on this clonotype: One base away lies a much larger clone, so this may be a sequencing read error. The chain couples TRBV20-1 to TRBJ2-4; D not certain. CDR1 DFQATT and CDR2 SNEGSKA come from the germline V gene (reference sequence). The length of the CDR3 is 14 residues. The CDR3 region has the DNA TGCAGTGCTACTGTTGCGTTGGCCAAAAACATTCTGTACTTC. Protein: CSATVALAKNILYF.

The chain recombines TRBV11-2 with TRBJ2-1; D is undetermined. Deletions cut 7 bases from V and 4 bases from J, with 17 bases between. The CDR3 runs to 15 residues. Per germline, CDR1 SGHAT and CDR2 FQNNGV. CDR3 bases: TGTGCCAGCATCATACGGAGACAACCATACAATGAGCAGTTCTTC. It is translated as CASIIRRQPYNEQFF.

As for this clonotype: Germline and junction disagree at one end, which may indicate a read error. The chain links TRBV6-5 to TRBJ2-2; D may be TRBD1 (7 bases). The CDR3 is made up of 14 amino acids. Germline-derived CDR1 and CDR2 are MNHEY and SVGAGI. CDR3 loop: CSSSRGTETWELFF. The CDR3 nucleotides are TGTTCCAGCAGCCGCGGGACAGAGACCTGGGAGCTGTTTTTT.

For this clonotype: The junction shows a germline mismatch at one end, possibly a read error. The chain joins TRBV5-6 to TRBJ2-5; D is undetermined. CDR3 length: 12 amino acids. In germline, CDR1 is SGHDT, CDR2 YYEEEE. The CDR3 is CASSFIEETQYF. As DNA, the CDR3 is TGTGCGAGCAGCTTCATAGAAGAGACGCAGTACTTC.

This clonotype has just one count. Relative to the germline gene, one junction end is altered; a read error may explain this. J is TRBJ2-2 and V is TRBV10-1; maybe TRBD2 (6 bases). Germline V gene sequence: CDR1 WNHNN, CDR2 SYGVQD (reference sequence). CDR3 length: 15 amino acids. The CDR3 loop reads CASSVGRSITGELFF. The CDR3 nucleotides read TGCGCCAGCAGTGTAGGGAGGTCGATCACCGGGGAGCTATTTTTT.

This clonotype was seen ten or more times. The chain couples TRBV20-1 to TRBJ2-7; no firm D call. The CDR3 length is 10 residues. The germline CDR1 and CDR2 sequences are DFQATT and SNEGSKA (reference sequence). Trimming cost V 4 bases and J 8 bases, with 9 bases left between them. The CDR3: CSAIWLQQYF. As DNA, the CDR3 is TGCAGTGCTATTTGGTTGCAGCAGTACTTC.

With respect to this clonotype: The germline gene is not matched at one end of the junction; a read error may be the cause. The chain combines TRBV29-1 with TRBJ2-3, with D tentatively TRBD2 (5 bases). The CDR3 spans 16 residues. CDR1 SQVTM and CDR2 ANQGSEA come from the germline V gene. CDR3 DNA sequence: TGCAGCGTTGAAGATGGAGTTAAGCGGTGTCACGATACCCAGTATTTT. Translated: CSVEDGVKRCHDTQYF.

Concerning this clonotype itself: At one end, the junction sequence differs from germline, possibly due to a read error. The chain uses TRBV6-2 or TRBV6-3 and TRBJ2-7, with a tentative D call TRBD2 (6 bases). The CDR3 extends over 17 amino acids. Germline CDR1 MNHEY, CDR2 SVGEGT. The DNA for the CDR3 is TGTGTCAGCAGTCAGCCCTTATCTAGCGCTTACTCCTACGAGCAGTACTTC. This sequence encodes CVSSQPLSSAYSYEQYF.

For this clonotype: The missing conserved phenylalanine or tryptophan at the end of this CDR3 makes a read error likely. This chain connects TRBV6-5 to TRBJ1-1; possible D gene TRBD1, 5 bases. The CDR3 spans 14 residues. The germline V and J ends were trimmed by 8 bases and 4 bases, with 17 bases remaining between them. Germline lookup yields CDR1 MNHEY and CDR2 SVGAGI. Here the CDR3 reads CASCTGDLGTEAFL. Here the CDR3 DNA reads TGTGCCAGCTGTACAGGAGACTTGGGCACTGAAGCTTTCTTG.

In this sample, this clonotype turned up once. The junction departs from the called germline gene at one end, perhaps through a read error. The CDR3 DNA reads as TGCGTCAGCAGCCGATTGGGACTAGCGGGAGTTGAGACCCAATACTTC. The encoded protein is CVSSRLGLAGVETQYF. The chain joins TRBV4-1 to TRBJ2-5; TRBD2 matches 14 bases. The V gene's germline CDR1 is MGHRA and CDR2 YSYEKL. There are 16 residues in the CDR3.

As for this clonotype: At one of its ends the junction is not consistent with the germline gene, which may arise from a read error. CDR3 sequence: CSLELGGETQYF. CDR3 in DNA: TGCAGCCTTGAGCTAGGGGGAGAGACCCAGTACTTC. The V call is TRBV29-1, the J call TRBJ2-5; D may be TRBD1 (6 bases). The CDR3 runs to 12 residues. Germline CDR1 and CDR2: SQVTM and ANQGSEA.

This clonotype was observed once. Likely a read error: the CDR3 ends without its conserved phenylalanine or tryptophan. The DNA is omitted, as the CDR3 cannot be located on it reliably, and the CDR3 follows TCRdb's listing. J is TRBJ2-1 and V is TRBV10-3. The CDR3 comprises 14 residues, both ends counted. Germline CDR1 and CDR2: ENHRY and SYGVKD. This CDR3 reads CAIKDVSGYNEQFI.